The 20 T cell receptor beta chains presented below share a single source sample, sequenced in a study of early T cells in non-severe SARS-CoV-2 infection. Each CDR3 protein gets one entry after TCRdb re-called the 5' RACE reads with MiXCR. The sample holds about 80,000 distinct CDR3 sequences, approximately 12% seen once. Sequenced sample: whole blood. The receptors originated from an adult who was a healthcare worker with PCR-confirmed SARS-CoV-2 infection or an uninfected control (not recorded which).

The DNA for the CDR3 is TGCAGTGTCCCACGAGTTACTGAAGCTTTCTTT. Its protein is CSVPRVTEAFF. The chain carries TRBV20-1 and TRBJ1-1; the D is unclear. With 7 bases removed from V and 5 bases from J, the gap between germline ends came to 11 bases. CDR3 length equals 11 residues. CDR1 DFQATT and CDR2 SNEGSKA come from the germline V gene (reference sequence).

The rearrangement links TRBV18 to TRBJ1-1; TRBD1 might be the D (5 bases). Germline values: CDR1 KGHSH, CDR2 LQKENI. CDR3 size: 15 residues. The germline V and J ends were trimmed by 0 bases and 2 bases, with 10 bases remaining between them. CDR3 sequence reads: CASSPPGDPNTEAFF. CDR3 coding DNA: TGTGCCAGCTCACCACCGGGGGACCCAAACACTGAAGCTTTCTTT.

The table lists this clonotype with many counts. The chain employs TRBV5-1 and TRBJ2-2; 9 bases line up with TRBD1. The CDR3 covers 17 residues. Germline lookup yields CDR1 SGHRS and CDR2 YFSETQ. The ends lost 1 base at V and 7 bases at J; junction bases unmatched: 11. CDR3: CASSLSPGQGKDGELFF. The CDR3 DNA sequence: TGCGCCAGCAGCTTGTCTCCGGGACAGGGAAAGGACGGGGAGCTGTTTTTT.

The rearrangement links TRBV24-1 to TRBJ2-2; D perhaps matches TRBD2 (5 bases). Trimming shortened V by 7 bases and J by 0 bases, and 11 bases separated the two germline ends. This CDR3 is built from 15 residues. Germline CDR1 KGHDR, CDR2 SFDVKD. The CDR3 sequence is CATSRRSTNTGELFF. The CDR3 bases are TGTGCCACCAGCCGGAGGAGCACGAACACCGGGGAGCTGTTTTTT.

The chain couples TRBV4-1 to TRBJ1-2; D is unresolved. Germline V gene sequence: CDR1 MGHRA, CDR2 YSYEKL. V was cut by 3 bases and J by 0 bases, with 8 bases left in between. The CDR3 extends over 14 amino acids. The CDR3 DNA sequence: TGCGCCAGCAGCCACCGGGTACCTAACTATGGCTACACCTTC. Amino acid sequence: CASSHRVPNYGYTF.

The chain combines TRBV18 with TRBJ2-3; 7 nucleotides line up with TRBD2. This CDR3 comprises 15 residues. CDR1 is KGHSH and CDR2 is LQKENI in the germline V gene. Trimming at V came to 6 bases and at J to 2 bases, leaving 8 bases not matched to a gene. CDR3 residues: CASSPQRGPTDTQYF. The CDR3 bases are TGTGCCAGCTCTCCCCAGCGGGGCCCCACAGATACGCAGTATTTT. Drawing the rest from reference TRBV18 and TRBJ2-3, the complete variable domain is NAGVMQNPRHLVRRRGQEARLRCSPMKGHSHVYWYRQLPEEGLKFMVYLQKENIIDESGMPKERFSAEFPKEGPSILRIQQVVRGDSAAYFCASSPQRGPTDTQYFGPGTRLTVL.

V usage is TRBV7-7 and J usage is TRBJ2-2, with D unresolved. Germline-derived CDR1 and CDR2 are SSHAT and FNYEAQ (reference sequence). This CDR3 is 14 amino acids long. Trimming removed 4 bases from V and 5 bases from J, with 11 bases in between. CDR3 loop: CASSSEKGTGELFF. In nucleotides, the CDR3 is TGTGCCAGCAGCTCCGAAAAAGGGACCGGGGAGCTGTTTTTT.

In its sample, this clonotype was seen many times. The rearrangement uses TRBV28 and TRBJ1-5; TRBD1 is a possible D gene (6 bases). Germline lookup yields CDR1 MDHEN and CDR2 SYDVKM. CDR3 length: 12 amino acids. The V end lost 4 bases, the J end lost 6 bases, and 7 bases lay between the germline ends. CDR3 amino acids: CASSSRGQPQHF. For the CDR3, the DNA is TGTGCCAGCAGTTCCAGGGGTCAGCCCCAGCATTTT.

This clonotype was seen a few times. The CDR3 bases are TGCAGCGTTAGGGAGACAGGGGACACCGGGGAGCTGTTTTTT. Amino acids: CSVRETGDTGELFF. V usage is TRBV29-1 and J usage is TRBJ2-2; 8 nucleotides align to TRBD1. The trim removed 5 bases at V and 3 bases at J, leaving 5 bases unmatched. CDR3 length: 14 amino acids. In germline, CDR1 is SQVTM, CDR2 ANQGSEA.

The chain links TRBV20-1 to TRBJ2-3, with D possibly being TRBD1 or TRBD2 (5 bases each). The CDR3 has 14 amino acids. In germline, CDR1 is DFQATT, CDR2 SNEGSKA (reference sequence). CDR3 DNA sequence: TGCAGGCAGGGTTCTTTGCGGGGCACAGATACGCAGTATTTT. It yields the protein CRQGSLRGTDTQYF.

This clonotype was recorded a few times. The chain couples TRBV2 to TRBJ2-5; D remains ambiguous. CDR1 and CDR2 (germline): SNHLY, FYNNEI. The CDR3 totals 12 residues. V was pared by 6 bases and J by 4 bases, with 9 bases between. The CDR3 nucleotides read TGTGCCAGCAGCGGCCCCCGAGAGACCCAGTACTTC. It codes for CASSGPRETQYF.

This clonotype has more than one count but fewer than ten. V usage is TRBV3-1 and J usage is TRBJ2-1; unclear D gene. Trimming shortened V by 1 base and J by 9 bases, and 10 bases separated the two germline ends. The CDR3 sequence is 13 residues long. Looked up from germline, CDR1 is LGHDT and CDR2 is YNNKEL (reference sequence). The CDR3 nucleotides are TGTGCCAGCAGCCAAGGAAGGCTTGGTGAGCAGTTCTTC. It is translated as CASSQGRLGEQFF.

The rearrangement links TRBV6-1 to TRBJ2-1; 8 bases fit TRBD2. This CDR3 comprises 15 residues. Trimming removed 7 bases from V and 3 bases from J; junction bases left unmatched: 8. Germline V gives CDR1 MNHNS, CDR2 SASEGT. The CDR3 coding sequence is TGTGCCAGCACCCGGTCCGGGACTAGCTACAATGAGCAGTTCTTC. Amino acid sequence: CASTRSGTSYNEQFF.

This chain connects TRBV5-6 to TRBJ1-1; TRBD1 might be the D (6 bases). V shed 3 bases and J shed 0 bases, with 9 bases lying between them. This CDR3 is 14 amino acids long. The germline V gene encodes CDR1 SGHDT and CDR2 YYEEEE. DNA of the CDR3: TGTGCCAGCAGCTGGGGACATTTGAACACTGAAGCTTTCTTT. As protein: CASSWGHLNTEAFF.

This clonotype was found many times. The V call is TRBV19, the J call TRBJ2-5; D is undetermined. CDR1 and CDR2 from the germline V gene are LNHDA and SQIVND (reference sequence). This CDR3 is 13 amino acids long. V shed 4 bases and J shed 2 bases, with 8 bases lying between them. CDR3 protein: CASSKAAQETQYF. The DNA for the CDR3 is TGTGCCAGTAGTAAAGCAGCACAAGAGACCCAGTACTTC. Full variable domain (remainder filled in from reference TRBV19 and TRBJ2-5): DGGITQSPKYLFRKEGQNVTLSCEQNLNHDAMYWYRQDPGQGLRLIYYSQIVNDFQKGDIAEGYSVSREKKESFPLTVTSAQKNPTAFYLCASSKAAQETQYFGPGTRLLVL.

This clonotype was recorded at least ten times. The J gene is TRBJ2-6, the V gene TRBV15; D may match TRBD1 or TRBD2 (5 bases each). The CDR3 sequence is 17 residues long. The ends were cut back, 3 bases at V and 0 bases at J, with 12 bases in the middle. Germline-derived CDR1 and CDR2 are LNHNV and YYDKDF (reference sequence). The CDR3 sequence: CATSSPGRSSGANVLTF. CDR3 coding DNA: TGTGCCACCAGCAGTCCGGGACGCTCCTCTGGGGCCAACGTCCTGACTTTC.

This clonotype was counted many times. This chain links TRBV2 with TRBJ2-1, with D uncertain. Per the germline V gene, CDR1 is SNHLY and CDR2 is FYNNEI. CDR3 length: 13 amino acids. V lost 1 base, J lost 5 bases, and 6 bases lay in between. The CDR3 region has the DNA TGTGCCAGCAGTGAAGGACTTGACAATGAGCAGTTCTTC. The encoded protein is CASSEGLDNEQFF.

This clonotype was detected a few times. CDR3 residues: CASSLRGPNYGYTF. The DNA of the CDR3 is TGTGCCAGCAGCTTACGGGGACCCAACTATGGCTACACCTTC. The chain has TRBV7-2 and TRBJ1-2, with D possibly TRBD1 on 5 matching bases. The V and J ends lost 2 bases and 2 bases respectively, with 9 bases between them. CDR3 length: 14 residues. Germline values: CDR1 SGHTA, CDR2 FQGNSA.

This rearrangement joins TRBV30 to TRBJ1-5; D is possibly TRBD1 (5 bases). The CDR3 spans 17 residues. V gave up 1 base and J gave up 0 bases, with 16 bases separating them. Germline CDR1 GTSNPN, CDR2 SVGIG (reference sequence). Here the CDR3 reads CAWSAGVGPLSNQPQHF. The CDR3, as DNA: TGTGCCTGGAGTGCGGGGGTAGGGCCCCTTAGCAATCAGCCCCAGCATTTT. Based on the CDR3 plus reference TRBV30 and TRBJ1-5, the full variable domain is SQTIHQWPATLVQPVGSPLSLECTVEGTSNPNLYWYRQAAGRGLQLLFYSVGIGQISSEVPQNLSASRPQDRQFILSSKKLLLSDSGFYLCAWSAGVGPLSNQPQHFGDGTRLSIL.

The chain has TRBV6-5 and TRBJ2-3; D is unclear. The CDR3 covers 15 residues. Trimming stripped 4 bases from V and 0 bases from J, with 11 bases between. Germline loops: CDR1 MNHEY, CDR2 SVGAGI. This CDR3 reads CASSSRGLSTDTQYF. In DNA form, the CDR3 reads TGTGCCAGCAGTTCCCGAGGCCTAAGCACAGATACGCAGTATTTT.